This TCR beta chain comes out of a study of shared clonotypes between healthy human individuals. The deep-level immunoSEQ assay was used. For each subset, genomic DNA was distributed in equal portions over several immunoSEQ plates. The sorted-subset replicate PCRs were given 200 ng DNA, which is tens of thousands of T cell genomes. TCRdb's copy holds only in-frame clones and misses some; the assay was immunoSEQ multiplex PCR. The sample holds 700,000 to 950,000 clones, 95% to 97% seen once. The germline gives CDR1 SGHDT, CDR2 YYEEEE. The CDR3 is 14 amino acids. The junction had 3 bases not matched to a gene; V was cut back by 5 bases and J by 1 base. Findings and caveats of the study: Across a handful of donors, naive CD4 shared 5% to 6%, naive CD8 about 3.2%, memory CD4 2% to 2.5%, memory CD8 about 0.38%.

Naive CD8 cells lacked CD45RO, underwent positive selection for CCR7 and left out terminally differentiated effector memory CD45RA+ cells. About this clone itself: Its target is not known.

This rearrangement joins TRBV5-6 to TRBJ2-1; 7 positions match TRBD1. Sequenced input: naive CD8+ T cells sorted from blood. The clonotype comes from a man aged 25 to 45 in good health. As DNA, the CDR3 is TGTGCCAGCAGTAAACAGGGGTCCTACAATGAGCAGTTCTTC. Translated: CASSKQGSYNEQFF. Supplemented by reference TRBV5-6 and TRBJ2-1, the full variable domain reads DAGVTQSPTHLIKTRGQQVTLRCSPKSGHDTVSWYQQALGQGPQFIFQYYEEEERQRGNFPDRFSGHQFPNYSSELNVNALLLGDSALYLCASSKQGSYNEQFFGPGTRLTVL.